One sample yielded the 30 T cell receptor beta chains listed below, sequenced in a study of blood T cell repertoires in COVID-19. Here immunoSEQ multiplex PCR was the method, and the copy in TCRdb shows in-frame clones only, minus some. In the table there are 70,000 to 100,000 clones, 72% of which are singletons. Sequencing used peripheral blood. These TCRs come from a woman aged 55-69 years in a cohort sampled during active or convalescent COVID-19.

This clone came up a few times. V is TRBV7-6 and J is TRBJ2-3, with 12 positions matching TRBD2. The V gene end was trimmed by 0 bases and the J gene end by 4 bases; junction bases not matched to a gene: 11. The CDR3 is 19 residues long. In germline, CDR1 is SGHVS, CDR2 FNYEAQ. CDR3 sequence (DNA): TGTGCCAGCAGCTTAGCGAGGGCTAGCGGGGGGGCCGCCGCAGATACGCAGTATTTT. Its translation is CASSLARASGGAAADTQYF.

This chain links TRBV7-8 with TRBJ1-5; weak D call: TRBD1 (6 bases). This CDR3 is built from 15 residues. The germline CDR1 and CDR2 sequences are SGHVS and FQNEAQ. V lost 5 bases to trimming and J lost 2 bases, with 13 bases between them. The CDR3 nucleotides read TGTGCCAGCAGCCGGGCACAGGGAGGCAATCAGCCCCAGCATTTT. Protein product: CASSRAQGGNQPQHF.

The chain has TRBV11-2 and TRBJ1-6, with 8 bases that match TRBD1. CDR1 and CDR2 (germline): SGHAT, FQNNGV. The CDR3 loop spans 15 amino acids. Losses at the gene ends were 5 bases for V and 7 bases for J; bases not matched to a gene: 7. CDR3 DNA: TGTGCCAGCAGCCTAGGACAGGGTTCGAATTCACCCCTCCACTTT. Translating gives CASSLGQGSNSPLHF. Using reference TRBV11-2 and TRBJ1-6 for the parts outside the CDR3, the full variable domain is EAGVAQSPRYKIIEKRQSVAFWCNPISGHATLYWYQQILGQGPKLLIQFQNNGVVDDSQLPKDRFSAERLKGVDSTLKIQPAKLEDSAVYLCASSLGQGSNSPLHFGNGTRLTVT.

This chain joins TRBV19 and TRBJ2-5; D perhaps matches TRBD1 (6 bases). The CDR3 contains 15 residues. In germline, CDR1 is LNHDA, CDR2 SQIVND (reference sequence). V lost 4 bases and J 3 bases, leaving 15 bases between the germline ends. This chain's CDR3 is CASSTYGQLKETQYF. CDR3 DNA: TGTGCCAGTAGTACCTACGGACAGTTAAAAGAGACCCAGTACTTC.

V is TRBV19 and J is TRBJ2-7; D is perhaps TRBD1 (5 bases). Per the germline V gene, CDR1 is LNHDA and CDR2 is SQIVND (reference sequence). V lost 7 bases and J 4 bases, leaving 14 bases between the germline ends. This CDR3 contains 13 residues. Here the CDR3 reads CASKSRVSYEQYF. DNA of the CDR3: TGTGCCAGTAAAAGCAGGGTGTCTTACGAGCAGTACTTC.

The chain has TRBV11-3 and TRBJ2-3; 8 nucleotides align to TRBD2. Trimming at V came to 3 bases and at J to 5 bases, leaving 7 bases not matched to a gene. The germline V gene encodes CDR1 SGHNT and CDR2 YENEEA. There are 15 residues in the CDR3. CDR3 protein: CASSFGGGRRDTQYF. The CDR3, as DNA: TGTGCCAGCAGCTTTGGCGGGGGGAGGAGAGATACGCAGTATTTT.

This clone was seen a handful of times. J is TRBJ1-1 and V is TRBV18; possibly TRBD1 for D (6 bases). Trimming left V 2 bases short and J 1 base short, with 8 bases between. The germline CDR1 and CDR2 sequences are KGHSH and LQKENI. The CDR3 length is 14 residues. Written as DNA, the CDR3 is TGTGCCAGCTCACCATGGACAGAGAACACTGAAGCTTTCTTT. It is translated as CASSPWTENTEAFF.

The CDR3 is CASSRTELSSYNEQFF. The CDR3 DNA reads TGTGCCAGCAGCCGGACAGAGCTAAGCTCCTACAATGAGCAGTTCTTC. This rearrangement joins TRBV6-2 or TRBV6-3 to TRBJ2-1; TRBD1 is a possible D gene (6 bases). CDR3 length: 16 residues. Germline-derived CDR1 and CDR2 are MNHEY and SVGEGT. Trimming stripped 6 bases from V and 0 bases from J, with 15 bases between.

V and J are TRBV7-2 and TRBJ2-7; tentatively, D is TRBD2 (5 bases). This CDR3 region has 14 residues. V was shortened by 5 bases and J by 6 bases, with 17 bases between the two germline ends. Germline lookup yields CDR1 SGHTA and CDR2 FQGNSA. CDR3 DNA: TGTGCCAGCAGCCCCCGGGCCGGGATGTTCGAGCAGTACTTC. Residues: CASSPRAGMFEQYF.

The chain links TRBV4-2 to TRBJ2-7; 11 nucleotides agree with TRBD1. The CDR3 covers 16 residues. Germline V lookup: CDR1 LGHNA, CDR2 YNFKEQ. The trim removed 0 bases at V and 2 bases at J, leaving 3 bases unmatched. CDR3 DNA sequence: TGTGCCAGCAGCCAAGAGCCGGGACAGGGGGCCTACGAGCAGTACTTC. Translating it yields CASSQEPGQGAYEQYF.

The chain links TRBV6-5 to TRBJ1-1; D is unclear. Trimming pared 0 bases from V and 1 base from J, leaving 3 bases between. The CDR3 covers 13 residues. Germline CDR1 and CDR2: MNHEY and SVGAGI. The CDR3 loop reads CASSYSRNTEAFF. DNA of the CDR3: TGTGCCAGCAGTTACTCCAGGAACACTGAAGCTTTCTTT.

Comment on this clone: Its ends do not fully match the called genes, so a read error is possible. This rearrangement joins TRBV7-3 to TRBJ2-1, with 10 nucleotides matching TRBD2. This CDR3 has 15 amino acids. In germline, CDR1 is SGHTA, CDR2 FQGTGA. The CDR3 sequence is CASSSSGGSSNEQFF. The CDR3 DNA reads as TGTGCCAGCAGCTCTAGCGGGGGATCCTCCAATGAGCAGTTCTTC.

V is TRBV5-6 and J is TRBJ2-1; TRBD1 matches at 10 bases. CDR1 and CDR2 from the germline V gene are SGHDT and YYEEEE. The CDR3 is 15 amino acids. The ends lost 7 bases at V and 5 bases at J; junction bases unmatched: 9. The CDR3: CASHKGTGANNEQFF. The CDR3 DNA reads as TGTGCCAGCCACAAGGGGACAGGGGCGAACAATGAGCAGTTCTTC.

The chain has TRBV19 and TRBJ2-1, with D maybe TRBD2 (5 bases). The germline V gene encodes CDR1 LNHDA and CDR2 SQIVND (reference sequence). The CDR3 contains 15 residues. V lost 4 bases, J lost 5 bases, and 15 bases lay in between. DNA for the CDR3: TGTGCCAGTAGTAGATTAGCGACTCCCGACAATGAGCAGTTCTTC. Encoded protein: CASSRLATPDNEQFF. The full variable domain, in which reference TRBV19 and TRBJ2-1 provide the parts outside the CDR3, is DGGITQSPKYLFRKEGQNVTLSCEQNLNHDAMYWYRQDPGQGLRLIYYSQIVNDFQKGDIAEGYSVSREKKESFPLTVTSAQKNPTAFYLCASSRLATPDNEQFFGPGTRLTVL.

This clone was counted at least ten times. The chain couples TRBV7-8 to TRBJ1-2, with 7 nucleotides matching TRBD1. The CDR3 runs 17 residues. Looked up from germline, CDR1 is SGHVS and CDR2 is FQNEAQ. Losses at the gene ends were 5 bases for V and 4 bases for J; bases not matched to a gene: 16. CDR3 amino acids: CASSPYRGQATVYGYTF. DNA for the CDR3: TGTGCCAGCAGCCCCTACAGGGGTCAGGCTACCGTCTATGGCTACACCTTC.

CDR3 DNA: TGTGCCAGCAAAGGGACAGGAGGCCGGTCCACCGGGGAGCTGTTTTTT. Amino acids: CASKGTGGRSTGELFF. The chain carries TRBV18 and TRBJ2-2; 8 bases are a match to TRBD1. Germline V lookup: CDR1 KGHSH, CDR2 LQKENI. This CDR3 is 16 amino acids long. The V gene end was trimmed by 8 bases and the J gene end by 4 bases; junction bases not matched to a gene: 12. Together with reference TRBV18 and TRBJ2-2, the CDR3 gives the full variable domain: NAGVMQNPRHLVRRRGQEARLRCSPMKGHSHVYWYRQLPEEGLKFMVYLQKENIIDESGMPKERFSAEFPKEGPSILRIQQVVRGDSAAYFCASKGTGGRSTGELFFGEGSRLTVL.

The chain couples TRBV6-5 to TRBJ2-3, with 10 bases that match TRBD2. CDR1 MNHEY and CDR2 SVGAGI come from the germline V gene. J gave up 0 bases and V 6 bases, and 3 bases lay outside the gene matches. This CDR3 region has 15 residues. In DNA form, the CDR3 reads TGTGCCAGCAGGTTTAGCGGGGGGAGCACAGATACGCAGTATTTT. It specifies CASRFSGGSTDTQYF.

As for this clone: Additional DNA sequences in this sample encode the identical CDR3. The rearrangement links TRBV5-1 to TRBJ2-1; TRBD2 matches at 10 bases. The V gene end was trimmed by 3 bases and the J gene end by 6 bases; junction bases not matched to a gene: 3. The CDR3 is made up of 14 amino acids. Germline lookup yields CDR1 SGHRS and CDR2 YFSETQ. The chain's CDR3 is CASSSTSGVNEQFF. In DNA, the CDR3 is TGCGCCAGCAGCTCCACTAGCGGGGTCAATGAGCAGTTCTTC.

This chain joins TRBV10-3 and TRBJ2-7, with TRBD2 matching over 10 bases. CDR3 size: 15 residues. With V trimmed by 3 bases and J by 3 bases, 5 bases remained unmatched. CDR1 ENHRY and CDR2 SYGVKD come from the germline V gene. The CDR3: CAISDRTSGDYEQYF. The CDR3 DNA reads as TGTGCCATCAGTGATCGGACTAGCGGAGACTACGAGCAGTACTTC.

The J gene is TRBJ1-5, the V gene TRBV6-2 or TRBV6-3; 7 bases line up with TRBD1. The junction had 18 bases not matched to a gene; V was cut back by 5 bases and J by 2 bases. Germline loops: CDR1 MNHEY, CDR2 SVGEGT. This CDR3 comprises 19 residues. CDR3 in amino acids: CASSPTTRQGVKGNQPQHF. The CDR3 DNA reads as TGTGCCAGCAGTCCCACCACTCGACAGGGCGTCAAAGGCAATCAGCCCCAGCATTTT.

The V gene is TRBV7-3, the J gene TRBJ2-2, with D perhaps TRBD2 (6 bases). Trimming pared 6 bases from V and 1 base from J, leaving 9 bases between. This CDR3 has 14 residues. Per germline, CDR1 SGHTA and CDR2 FQGTGA. The CDR3 sequence: CASRLGGNTGELFF. The DNA of the CDR3 is TGTGCCAGCAGGTTGGGGGGGAACACCGGGGAGCTGTTTTTT.

CDR3 loop: CASSLAGALSNQPQHF. The CDR3 DNA is TGTGCCAGCAGTTTAGCAGGGGCTCTTAGCAATCAGCCCCAGCATTTT. The chain links TRBV27 to TRBJ1-5; D might be TRBD1 (6 bases). With 2 bases removed from V and 0 bases from J, the gap between germline ends came to 11 bases. The CDR3 contains 16 residues. CDR1 and CDR2 (germline): MNHEY, SMNVEV (reference sequence).

This clone was recorded a few times. The chain employs TRBV11-2 and TRBJ2-7, with unresolved D. Trimming took 2 bases from V and 0 from J, leaving 8 bases between them. Germline V gives CDR1 SGHAT, CDR2 FQNNGV. The CDR3 totals 14 residues. CDR3 DNA sequence: TGTGCCAGCAGCTTATATCCGGGCTCCTACGAGCAGTACTTC. It translates to CASSLYPGSYEQYF. The full variable domain, in which reference TRBV11-2 and TRBJ2-7 provide the parts outside the CDR3, is EAGVAQSPRYKIIEKRQSVAFWCNPISGHATLYWYQQILGQGPKLLIQFQNNGVVDDSQLPKDRFSAERLKGVDSTLKIQPAKLEDSAVYLCASSLYPGSYEQYFGPGTRLTVT.

CDR3 protein: CASSLRTSGKETQYF. CDR3 DNA sequence: TGTGCCAGCAGCTTACGGACTAGCGGGAAAGAGACCCAGTACTTC. The chain joins TRBV13 to TRBJ2-5; the match to TRBD2 covers 12 bases. Germline CDR1 reads PRHDT; CDR2 reads FYEKMQ (reference sequence). V was clipped by 2 bases and J by 3 bases; unmatched bases: 1. The CDR3 contains 15 residues.

The chain combines TRBV6-6 with TRBJ1-1; D perhaps matches TRBD1 (6 bases). Germline V gene sequence: CDR1 MNHNY, CDR2 SVGAGI (reference sequence). CDR3 length: 15 residues. Trimming left V 0 bases short and J 3 bases short, with 11 bases between. Here the CDR3 DNA reads TGTGCCAGCAGTTACTCCGGGGGGGCGCACACTGAAGCTTTCTTT. Its protein product is CASSYSGGAHTEAFF.

The V and J genes are TRBV25-1 and TRBJ1-1, with 8 bases fitting TRBD1. The germline V gene encodes CDR1 MGHDK and CDR2 SYGVNS. Germline trimming cut 4 bases from V and 4 bases from J; bases unmatched to any gene: 8. The length of the CDR3 is 15 residues. Here the CDR3 reads CASSALTGVTTEAFF. In nucleotides, the CDR3 is TGTGCCAGCAGTGCCCTGACAGGGGTGACCACTGAAGCTTTCTTT.

The chain couples TRBV6-2 or TRBV6-3 to TRBJ1-5; 7 nucleotides line up with TRBD1. CDR1 is MNHEY and CDR2 is SVGEGT in the germline V gene. With 6 bases clipped from V and 7 bases from J, the junction kept 6 bases outside the gene matches. This CDR3 has 13 residues. The CDR3 here is CASSQDRVQPQHF. The CDR3 DNA reads as TGTGCCAGCAGCCAAGACAGGGTACAGCCCCAGCATTTT.

The gene calls are TRBV5-6 and TRBJ2-1; D is possibly TRBD2 (7 bases). V lost 0 bases and J lost 8, with 24 bases in between. The length of the CDR3 is 18 residues. Germline V gene sequence: CDR1 SGHDT, CDR2 YYEEEE. The CDR3 nucleotides read TGTGCCAGCAGCTTGGGGCAAGCGAGGGGACGGGGGGCGTATGAGCAGTTCTTC. Protein: CASSLGQARGRGAYEQFF.

This sequence joins TRBV19 and TRBJ1-1, with 10 positions matching TRBD1. Trimming took 4 bases from V and 1 from J; bases not matched to a gene: 6. Germline V gene lookup returns CDR1 LNHDA and CDR2 SQIVND (reference sequence). CDR3 length: 16 residues. CDR3 coding DNA: TGTGCCAGTAGTACGACAGGGGGCACTCGGAACACTGAAGCTTTCTTT. Encoded protein: CASSTTGGTRNTEAFF.

V usage is TRBV7-2 and J usage is TRBJ2-2, with 10 bases matching TRBD1. Germline CDR1 is SGHTA and CDR2 is FQGNSA. The CDR3 loop spans 14 amino acids. V was pared by 6 bases and J by 8 bases, with 6 bases of the junction left unmatched. CDR3 amino acids: CASRWTGGSGELFF. The CDR3 nucleotides read TGTGCCAGCAGATGGACAGGGGGGTCTGGGGAGCTGTTTTTT.